Following are 10 T cell receptor beta chains from one sample sequenced in a study of T cells in Graves' hyperthyroidism and ophthalmopathy. TCR beta CDR3 region amplification was performed from RNA transcripts. First-round RT-PCR with HTBI primers amplified the TCR CDR3 region. TCRdb fed the multiplex PCR reads into MiXCR, producing one record per CDR3 protein. This sample has roughly 420,000 distinct CDR3 sequences, with 15% to 18% found just once. The sample was blood. These receptors came from a woman younger than 35 with Graves' hyperthyroidism.

J is TRBJ1-1 and V is TRBV7-9; no clear D gene. Germline values: CDR1 SEHNR, CDR2 FQNEAQ (reference sequence). The CDR3 contains 21 residues. Trimming shortened V by 1 base and J by 0 bases, and 27 bases separated the two germline ends. In DNA form, the CDR3 reads TGTGCCAGCAGCTTAGGGAGGGAATCGGAAGCCTGGGGATACTTGAACACTGAAGCTTTCTTT. Translating gives CASSLGRESEAWGYLNTEAFF.

This clonotype was found a few times. The genes are TRBV28 and TRBJ2-3; D might be TRBD2 (7 bases). The CDR3 sequence is 14 residues long. V lost 6 bases and J 2 bases, leaving 12 bases between the germline ends. CDR1 is MDHEN, CDR2 SYDVKM, per germline. In DNA, the CDR3 is TGTGCCAGCAGCCGGGGGGCGACCACAGATACGCAGTATTTT. Translation gives CASSRGATTDTQYF.

This clonotype was seen repeatedly, ten times or more. The CDR3 spells CASSPIPGGAYEQYF. The CDR3 nucleotides read TGTGCCAGCTCACCAATACCAGGGGGTGCCTACGAGCAGTACTTC. The genes are TRBV18 and TRBJ2-7, with 7 positions matching TRBD1. Germline CDR1 and CDR2: KGHSH and LQKENI. V lost 2 bases, J lost 2 bases, and 6 bases stayed unmatched. The length of the CDR3 is 15 residues.

The J gene is TRBJ1-3, the V gene TRBV18, with D possibly matching TRBD1 (6 bases). The CDR3 runs to 16 residues. Trimming removed 4 bases at V and 0 bases at J, with 13 bases between. Germline CDR1 and CDR2: KGHSH and LQKENI. The CDR3 spells CASSHKTGNSGNTIYF. CDR3 nucleotides: TGTGCCAGCTCACATAAGACAGGAAACTCTGGAAACACCATATATTTT.

This clonotype occurred many times. The chain employs TRBV7-9 and TRBJ2-1; 12 bases agree with TRBD2. With V trimmed by 5 bases and J by 3 bases, 11 bases remained unmatched. The CDR3 is 18 residues long. Germline V gives CDR1 SEHNR, CDR2 FQNEAQ (reference sequence). The CDR3 region is CASSPGLRLAGVYNEQFF. CDR3 nucleotide sequence: TGTGCCAGCAGCCCCGGCCTACGACTAGCGGGAGTCTACAATGAGCAGTTCTTC.

This rearrangement joins TRBV24-1 to TRBJ2-5; D not resolved. CDR3 size: 15 residues. V lost 3 bases to trimming and J lost 2 bases, with 12 bases between them. The germline V gene encodes CDR1 KGHDR and CDR2 SFDVKD. The CDR3 DNA sequence: TGTGCCACCAGTGATCACAACCAGCCTCAAGAGACCCAGTACTTC. This sequence encodes CATSDHNQPQETQYF.

This clonotype was recorded at least ten times. The rearrangement joins TRBV11-1 to TRBJ1-2; TRBD1 matches at 7 bases. Looked up from germline, CDR1 is SGHAT and CDR2 is FQDESV (reference sequence). V lost 5 bases to trimming and J lost 0 bases; unmatched junction nucleotides: 9. The CDR3 length is 16 residues. CDR3 loop: CASSLGDRQTNYGYTF. DNA of the CDR3: TGTGCCAGCAGCCTAGGGGACAGACAAACTAACTATGGCTACACCTTC. The full variable domain, with the rest looked up from reference TRBV11-1 and TRBJ1-2, is EAEVAQSPRYKITEKSQAVAFWCDPISGHATLYWYRQILGQGPELLVQFQDESVVDDSQLPKDRFSAERLKGVDSTLKIQPAELGDSAMYLCASSLGDRQTNYGYTFGSGTRLTVV.

This clonotype was seen repeatedly, ten times or more. V gene TRBV18 combines with J gene TRBJ1-1; D is unclear. The CDR3 has 13 residues. V lost 3 bases and J lost 4, with 9 bases in between. The germline V gene encodes CDR1 KGHSH and CDR2 LQKENI. The CDR3 loop is CASSPGFGTEAFF. The CDR3 DNA follows: TGTGCCAGCTCACCCGGGTTTGGCACTGAAGCTTTCTTT.

A few counts support this clonotype. The chain combines TRBV10-3 with TRBJ2-7; D perhaps matches TRBD1 (6 bases). This CDR3 region has 12 residues. V dropped 6 bases and J dropped 2 bases, with 8 bases sitting between them. Germline-derived CDR1 and CDR2 are ENHRY and SYGVKD. This CDR3 is CAIRDSTYEQYF. CDR3 nucleotides: TGTGCCATCAGGGACAGCACCTACGAGCAGTACTTC.

This rearrangement joins TRBV9 to TRBJ2-3; TRBD1 matches at 8 bases. V trimming: 4 bases; J trimming: 4 bases; junction bases outside the gene matches: 8. The CDR3 length is 15 residues. The germline gives CDR1 SGDLS, CDR2 YYNGEE. This chain's CDR3 is CASSTRTGWADTQYF. The CDR3 DNA sequence: TGTGCCAGCAGCACCCGGACAGGGTGGGCAGATACGCAGTATTTT.